Listed below are T cell receptor beta chains from one sample, sequenced in a study of OX40 agonist ivuxolimab in advanced cancers. Repertoires were generated with immunoSEQ multiplex PCR, while TCRdb's copy carries only in-frame clones and drops some. Here the sample spans 50,000 or so clones, 70% to 80% being singletons. The material sequenced was CD4+ or CD8+ T cells sorted from blood, taken in a trial of the OX40 agonist ivuxolimab. Receptors were obtained from an adult with an advanced solid tumor such as melanoma, head and neck, liver or kidney cancer. CDR3s include the opening cysteine and the closing phenylalanine or tryptophan. D genes are given only for firm matches. Rows give clone size only sometimes, using once, few, many, or a class for an expanded clone.

J gene: TRBJ1-1; V gene: TRBV6-1; clone size: once; D gene: .; CDR3 protein: CASSESRRFGGQIRNTEAFF; CDR3 DNA: TGTGCCAGCAGTGAATCAAGGAGATTCGGGGGACAAATCAGGAACACTGAAGCTTTCTTT
J gene: TRBJ1-5; V gene: TRBV10-3; clone size: .; D gene: .; CDR3 protein: CAISESSQVHNQPQHF; CDR3 DNA: TGTGCCATCAGTGAGTCGTCGCAGGTACACAATCAGCCCCAGCATTTT
J gene: TRBJ2-1; V gene: TRBV11-1; clone size: .; D gene: TRBD2; CDR3 protein: CASSFRGDSYNEQFF; CDR3 DNA: TGTGCCAGCAGTTTCCGGGGGGACTCATACAATGAGCAGTTCTTC
J gene: TRBJ2-7; V gene: TRBV5-1; clone size: .; D gene: .; CDR3 protein: CASSNRDTPYEQYF; CDR3 DNA: TGCGCCAGCAGCAACAGGGATACACCCTACGAGCAGTACTTC
J gene: TRBJ2-1; V gene: TRBV14; clone size: few; D gene: TRBD2; CDR3 protein: CASSPRRETSGGGEQFF; CDR3 DNA: TGTGCCAGCAGCCCCCGCAGGGAGACTAGCGGGGGGGGTGAGCAGTTCTTC
J gene: TRBJ1-5; V gene: TRBV7-8; clone size: .; D gene: .; CDR3 protein: CASSLVWDAGNQPQHF; CDR3 DNA: TGTGCCAGCAGCTTAGTTTGGGATGCCGGCAATCAGCCCCAGCATTTT
J gene: TRBJ2-7; V gene: TRBV5-6; clone size: few; D gene: .; CDR3 protein: CASSLRVLGKNEQYF; CDR3 DNA: TGTGCCAGCAGCTTGAGGGTACTAGGAAAAAACGAGCAGTACTTC
J gene: TRBJ2-1; V gene: TRBV6-4; clone size: medium-sized; D gene: TRBD1; CDR3 protein: CASSSQGGLNEQFF; CDR3 DNA: TGTGCCAGCAGCTCACAGGGGGGCTTGAATGAGCAGTTCTTC
J gene: TRBJ2-2; V gene: TRBV7-2; clone size: medium-sized; D gene: TRBD2; CDR3 protein: CASRGTSGYTGELFF; CDR3 DNA: TGTGCCAGCAGGGGGACTAGCGGATACACCGGGGAGCTGTTTTTT
J gene: TRBJ2-5; V gene: TRBV9; clone size: .; D gene: .; CDR3 protein: CASSVAQQETQYF; CDR3 DNA: TGTGCCAGCAGCGTAGCCCAGCAAGAGACCCAGTACTTC
J gene: TRBJ1-1; V gene: TRBV28; clone size: .; D gene: .; CDR3 protein: CASSPPRENTEAFF; CDR3 DNA: TGTGCCAGCAGTCCACCCCGGGAGAACACTGAAGCTTTCTTT
J gene: TRBJ1-3; V gene: TRBV15; clone size: .; D gene: .; CDR3 protein: CATSRDLGQGNTIYF; CDR3 DNA: TGTGCCACCAGCAGAGACTTGGGGCAGGGAAACACCATATATTTT
J gene: TRBJ1-1; V gene: TRBV6-5; clone size: once; D gene: .; CDR3 protein: CASSYSIVEAFF; CDR3 DNA: TGTGCCAGCAGTTACTCGATTGTTGAAGCTTTCTTT
J gene: TRBJ1-4; V gene: TRBV14; clone size: .; D gene: .; CDR3 protein: CASSQDITRPEKLFF; CDR3 DNA: TGTGCCAGCAGCCAAGATATAACTCGCCCAGAAAAACTGTTTTTT
J gene: TRBJ2-7; V gene: TRBV30; clone size: medium-sized; D gene: .; CDR3 protein: CAWGGGVEQYF; CDR3 DNA: TGTGCCTGGGGAGGTGGGGTCGAGCAGTACTTC
J gene: TRBJ1-2; V gene: TRBV7-2; clone size: .; D gene: .; CDR3 protein: CASSLERGFYGYTF; CDR3 DNA: TGTGCCAGCAGCTTAGAGAGGGGCTTCTATGGCTACACCTTC
J gene: TRBJ1-2; V gene: TRBV4-1; clone size: .; D gene: .; CDR3 protein: CASSQGFGGTYGYTF; CDR3 DNA: TGCGCCAGCAGCCAAGGCTTCGGAGGGACCTATGGCTACACCTTC
J gene: TRBJ2-2; V gene: TRBV6-5; clone size: .; D gene: .; CDR3 protein: CASSRGEGRLFF; CDR3 DNA: TGTGCCAGCAGTAGGGGAGAGGGGAGGCTGTTTTTT
J gene: TRBJ2-1; V gene: TRBV30; clone size: .; D gene: .; CDR3 protein: CAWSAGASVYEQFF; CDR3 DNA: TGTGCCTGGAGTGCAGGGGCAAGTGTCTATGAGCAGTTCTTC
J gene: TRBJ2-7; V gene: TRBV19; clone size: .; D gene: .; CDR3 protein: CASRDRQYPYEQYF; CDR3 DNA: TGTGCCAGCCGGGACCGACAATACCCCTACGAGCAGTACTTC
J gene: TRBJ2-3; V gene: TRBV9; clone size: once; D gene: TRBD2; CDR3 protein: CASSDSGRPDTQYF; CDR3 DNA: TGTGCCAGCAGCGATAGCGGGAGGCCAGATACGCAGTATTTT
J gene: TRBJ2-7; V gene: TRBV6-5; clone size: .; D gene: .; CDR3 protein: CASRKPNSGNHEQYF; CDR3 DNA: TGTGCCAGCCGAAAACCCAACAGCGGTAACCACGAGCAGTACTTC
J gene: TRBJ2-3; V gene: TRBV4-2; clone size: .; D gene: .; CDR3 protein: CASSSYGGQDTQYF; CDR3 DNA: TGTGCCAGCAGCTCATACGGGGGACAAGATACGCAGTATTTT
J gene: TRBJ1-1; V gene: TRBV10-3; clone size: few; D gene: .; CDR3 protein: CAISRQVNTEAFF; CDR3 DNA: TGTGCCATCAGTCGACAGGTGAACACTGAAGCTTTCTTT
J gene: TRBJ2-7; V gene: TRBV28; clone size: .; D gene: TRBD1; CDR3 protein: CASTPTGTGSLSYEQYF; CDR3 DNA: TGTGCCAGCACCCCGACCGGGACAGGGTCCCTCTCCTACGAGCAGTACTTC
J gene: TRBJ1-6; V gene: TRBV11-2; clone size: .; D gene: .; CDR3 protein: CASSLDPPGSSYNSPLHF; CDR3 DNA: TGTGCCAGCAGCTTAGATCCACCGGGGAGCTCCTATAATTCACCCCTCCACTTT
J gene: TRBJ1-1; V gene: TRBV10-3; clone size: .; D gene: TRBD1; CDR3 protein: CAIRGTGGNTEAFF; CDR3 DNA: TGTGCCATCAGAGGAACAGGGGGCAACACTGAAGCTTTCTTT
J gene: TRBJ1-2; V gene: TRBV9; clone size: once; D gene: .; CDR3 protein: CASSTENGGRYGYTF; CDR3 DNA: TGTGCCAGCAGCACCGAGAATGGGGGGCGCTATGGCTACACCTTC
J gene: TRBJ1-4; V gene: TRBV5-1; clone size: few; D gene: .; CDR3 protein: CASSLTGMNEKGLFF; CDR3 DNA: TGCGCCAGCAGCTTGACCGGGATGAATGAAAAGGGACTGTTTTTT
J gene: TRBJ2-5; V gene: TRBV29-1; clone size: .; D gene: .; CDR3 protein: CSVEDTETQYF; CDR3 DNA: TGCAGCGTTGAGGACACAGAGACCCAGTACTTC
J gene: TRBJ2-2; V gene: TRBV7-2; clone size: once; D gene: TRBD2; CDR3 protein: CASSLLPAGGDTGELFF; CDR3 DNA: TGTGCCAGCAGCTTACTTCCAGCGGGAGGTGACACCGGGGAGCTGTTTTTT
J gene: TRBJ1-3; V gene: TRBV30; clone size: .; D gene: .; CDR3 protein: CAWSYAEGNTIYF; CDR3 DNA: TGTGCCTGGAGCTACGCCGAGGGAAACACCATATATTTT
J gene: TRBJ2-2; V gene: TRBV25-1; clone size: once; D gene: .; CDR3 protein: CASRGGPGELFF; CDR3 DNA: TGTGCCAGCAGGGGAGGCCCCGGGGAGCTGTTTTTT